One sample yielded the 14 T cell receptor beta chains listed below, sequenced in a study of Ad26.COV2.S vaccination and SARS-CoV-2 variants. The method was immunoSEQ multiplex PCR; TCRdb's version includes in-frame clones alone and lacks a portion of them. Altogether 350,000 to 600,000 clones are present, roughly nine tenths being singletons, with the ten largest covering 1.7%. The treatment was: 15 to 20 received Ad26.COV2.S at low or high dose, single or two shots; 5 received placebo; per-sample allocation not given. Sampling occurred on day 63 after the first vaccine or placebo injection. The sequencing here drew on peripheral blood, taken in a trial of Ad26.COV2.S vaccine versus placebo. Receptors were obtained from a person between 18 and 60 years old who received the Ad26.COV2.S COVID-19 vaccine or a placebo.

The chain carries TRBV27 and TRBJ2-1; 8 bases map to TRBD2. J was trimmed by 4 bases and V by 3 bases; bases with no gene match: 5. CDR1 is MNHEY and CDR2 is SMNVEV in the germline V gene (reference sequence). The length of the CDR3 is 15 residues. The CDR3 DNA is TGTGCCAGCAGTTTGTACTTAGCGGGGTACAATGAGCAGTTCTTC. Translating it yields CASSLYLAGYNEQFF.

The chain recombines TRBV13 with TRBJ1-2; 7 bases agree with TRBD1. V gave up 5 bases and J gave up 4 bases; unmatched junction bases: 7. The CDR3 sequence is 14 residues long. The V gene's germline CDR1 is PRHDT and CDR2 FYEKMQ (reference sequence). The CDR3 DNA is TGTGCCAGCAGCCTCATCGGACAGGCCTATGGCTACACCTTC. Protein sequence: CASSLIGQAYGYTF. The full variable domain, in which reference TRBV13 and TRBJ1-2 provide the parts outside the CDR3, is AAGVIQSPRHLIKEKRETATLKCYPIPRHDTVYWYQQGPGQDPQFLISFYEKMQSDKGSIPDRFSAQQFSDYHSELNMSSLELGDSALYFCASSLIGQAYGYTFGSGTRLTVV.

This chain links TRBV6-5 with TRBJ2-7; 12 bases are shared with TRBD1. This CDR3 has 15 residues. Germline CDR1 reads MNHEY; CDR2 reads SVGAGI. The junction had 8 bases not matched to a gene; V was cut back by 6 bases and J by 5 bases. As DNA, the CDR3 is TGTGCCAGCAGGCCTCCGGGACAGGGGGCTAACGAGCAGTACTTC. Amino acid sequence: CASRPPGQGANEQYF.

V is TRBV2 and J is TRBJ1-5; no firm D call. V was cut by 4 bases and J by 6 bases, with 7 bases left in between. Germline assignment: CDR1 SNHLY and CDR2 FYNNEI. This CDR3 spans 12 amino acids. The CDR3 loop is CASSVRGQPQHF. As DNA, the CDR3 is TGTGCCAGCAGTGTGAGAGGTCAGCCCCAGCATTTT.

This sequence joins TRBV3-1 (or the pseudogene TRBV3-2) and TRBJ1-2, with 9 bases that match TRBD1. This CDR3 contains 12 residues. J was trimmed by 8 bases and V by 4 bases; bases with no gene match: 2. CDR1 LGHDT and CDR2 YNNKEL come from the germline V gene (reference sequence). The CDR3 reads CASSPDRGGYTF. As DNA, the CDR3 is TGTGCCAGCAGCCCGGACAGGGGAGGCTACACCTTC.

This clone was recorded once. V is TRBV7-9 and J is TRBJ2-3; D assignment may be TRBD1 or TRBD2 (5 bases each). V lost 0 bases to trimming and J lost 2 bases, with 18 bases between them. CDR3 size: 18 residues. Germline V gives CDR1 SEHNR, CDR2 FQNEAQ (reference sequence). For the CDR3, the DNA is TGTGCCAGCAGCTTAGCCGGACTGATTGGGGCACCCACAGATACGCAGTATTTT. It encodes CASSLAGLIGAPTDTQYF.

V is TRBV7-8 and J is TRBJ2-4; D is ambiguous. The germline V gene has CDR1 SGHVS and CDR2 FQNEAQ. Trimming removed 4 bases at V and 1 base at J, with 17 bases between. The length of the CDR3 is 17 residues. CDR3 region: CASSSPLATRAKNIQYF. The CDR3 region has the DNA TGTGCCAGCAGCTCCCCGCTCGCGACACGGGCCAAAAACATTCAGTACTTC.

A single count supports this clone. The V gene is TRBV19, the J gene TRBJ1-1; no definite D call. With 1 base removed from V and 1 base from J, the gap between germline ends came to 7 bases. Germline assignment: CDR1 LNHDA and CDR2 SQIVND (reference sequence). The CDR3 spans 14 residues. The CDR3 loop reads CASSIGRENTEAFF. The CDR3 coding sequence is TGTGCCAGTAGTATAGGTCGGGAGAACACTGAAGCTTTCTTT.

This clone occurred once. Written as DNA, the CDR3 is TGTGCCAGCAGCGCACAAACTAGCGGAGTTTACAATGAGCAGTTCTTC. Protein sequence: CASSAQTSGVYNEQFF. V is TRBV9 and J is TRBJ2-1, with 8 nucleotides matching TRBD2. The CDR3 length is 16 residues. The junction had 9 bases not matched to a gene; V was cut back by 3 bases and J by 4 bases. Germline loops: CDR1 SGDLS, CDR2 YYNGEE.

The chain combines TRBV13 with TRBJ2-3; D may correspond to TRBD1 or TRBD2 (6 bases each). Germline-derived CDR1 and CDR2 are PRHDT and FYEKMQ (reference sequence). CDR3 length: 17 residues. V shed 5 bases and J shed 3 bases, with 21 bases lying between them. The CDR3 is CASSLPGAIPGTDTQYF. The CDR3 DNA reads as TGTGCCAGCAGCCTCCCGGGGGCCATACCCGGGACAGATACGCAGTATTTT.

The rearrangement links TRBV7-2 to TRBJ2-1; D unclear. In germline, CDR1 is SGHTA, CDR2 FQGNSA. This CDR3 spans 16 amino acids. The V and J ends lost 1 base and 0 bases respectively, with 10 bases between them. This chain's CDR3 is CASSLVFGISYNEQFF. DNA for the CDR3: TGTGCCAGCAGCTTAGTATTTGGGATCTCCTACAATGAGCAGTTCTTC. The variable domain in full, with the rest retrieved from reference TRBV7-2 and TRBJ2-1, is GAGVSQSPSNKVTEKGKDVELRCDPISGHTALYWYRQSLGQGLEFLIYFQGNSAPDKSGLPSDRFSAERTGGSVSTLTIQRTQQEDSAVYLCASSLVFGISYNEQFFGPGTRLTVL.

The chain links TRBV11-3 to TRBJ2-7, with 9 bases identical to TRBD1. Germline CDR1 reads SGHNT; CDR2 reads YENEEA. CDR3 length: 17 amino acids. With 3 bases clipped from V and 3 bases from J, the junction kept 12 bases outside the gene matches. This chain's CDR3 is CASSLDRGQVPHYEQYF. The CDR3 coding sequence is TGTGCCAGCAGCTTGGACAGGGGCCAGGTCCCCCACTACGAGCAGTACTTC. Based on the CDR3 plus reference TRBV11-3 and TRBJ2-7, the full variable domain is EAGVVQSPRYKIIEKKQPVAFWCNPISGHNTLYWYLQNLGQGPELLIRYENEEAVDDSQLPKDRFSAERLKGVDSTLKIQPAELGDSAVYLCASSLDRGQVPHYEQYFGPGTRLTVT.

This chain uses TRBV4-3 with TRBJ2-2; D gene uncertain. This CDR3 is built from 15 residues. Germline assignment: CDR1 LGHNA and CDR2 YSLEER. With 0 bases removed from V and 5 bases from J, the gap between germline ends came to 10 bases. The CDR3 bases are TGCGCCAGCAGCCAAGACTTTAGAATAACCGGGGAGCTGTTTTTT. This translates into CASSQDFRITGELFF.

The chain has TRBV6-5 and TRBJ1-6; no definite D call. Germline loops: CDR1 MNHEY, CDR2 SVGAGI. The CDR3 consists of 13 residues. Trimming took 3 bases from V and 7 from J, leaving 7 bases between them. CDR3 loop: CASSYGLNSPLHF. The CDR3 region has the DNA TGTGCCAGCAGTTATGGGTTGAATTCACCCCTCCACTTT.